This is a list of T cell receptor beta chains from one sample in a study of neurological immune-mediated disorders. TCRdb reanalysed the 5' RACE reads using MiXCR and keeps one entry per CDR3 protein. Counted here are tens of thousands of distinct CDR3 sequences, 6% to 8.5% occurring once; the ten biggest clones make up 4.4%. Material for sequencing was PBMCs. The source is a woman aged 40 to 49 in good health. Both conserved end residues are part of each CDR3. D genes are given only for firm matches. Clone size, where shown, is once, few, many, or a class for clones that have expanded.

V: TRBV29-1
D: TRBD2
J: TRBJ2-3
size: many
DNA: TGCAGCGTTGGGGCAAAACTAGCGGGAGCTGATACGCAGTATTTT
CDR3: CSVGAKLAGADTQYF

V: TRBV4-2
D: TRBD2
J: TRBJ2-3
size: many
DNA: TGTGCCAGCAGCCTCACTAGCGGGGGGCCGTCCACAGATACGCAGTATTTT
CDR3: CASSLTSGGPSTDTQYF

V: TRBV6-2/TRBV6-3
D: -
J: TRBJ2-7
size: -
DNA: TGTGCCAGTAGTACTACTAGAGGGATCTCCTACGAGCAGTACTTC
CDR3: CASSTTRGISYEQYF

V: TRBV5-4
D: TRBD2
J: TRBJ2-5
size: many
DNA: TGTGCCAGCAGCTTTGGCCCAGCGGGAGACCAAGAGACCCAGTACTTC
CDR3: CASSFGPAGDQETQYF

V: TRBV27
D: -
J: TRBJ1-5
size: few
DNA: TGTGCCAGCAGACGTTTCGCGGGGAATGACAATCAGCCCCAGCATTTT
CDR3: CASRRFAGNDNQPQHF

V: TRBV24-1
D: -
J: TRBJ2-1
size: many
DNA: TGTGCCACCAGTGATCATCCTACCCGCCTTAGCGACTCCTACAATGAGCAGTTCTTC
CDR3: CATSDHPTRLSDSYNEQFF

V: TRBV5-1
D: TRBD2
J: TRBJ2-1
size: medium-sized
DNA: TGCGCCAGCAGCTTGGCCGCTAGCGGGGGGGCCATTGATGAGCAGTTCTTC
CDR3: CASSLAASGGAIDEQFF

V: TRBV5-1
D: -
J: TRBJ2-7
size: many
DNA: TGCGCCAGCAGCGAGTCGGGGGAATACGAGCAGTACTTC
CDR3: CASSESGEYEQYF

V: TRBV2
D: -
J: TRBJ2-7
size: many
DNA: TGTGCCAGCAGTGGACTGTACGAGCAGTACTTC
CDR3: CASSGLYEQYF

V: TRBV29-1
D: -
J: TRBJ2-7
size: many
DNA: TGCAGCGTAGCCACAATCTACGAGCAGTACTTC
CDR3: CSVATIYEQYF

V: TRBV5-6
D: -
J: TRBJ2-1
size: many
DNA: TGTGCCAGCAGCTTTTATCTTGAGCAGTTCTTC
CDR3: CASSFYLEQFF

V: TRBV20-1
D: -
J: TRBJ1-2
size: many
DNA: TGCAGTGCTAGAGCCTGGGGAAACTATGGCTACACCTTC
CDR3: CSARAWGNYGYTF

V: TRBV7-8
D: -
J: TRBJ2-5
size: many
DNA: TGTGCCAGCAGCTTAGCGAGGGAAGGGGAGACCCAGTACTTC
CDR3: CASSLAREGETQYF

V: TRBV20-1
D: -
J: TRBJ1-1
size: many
DNA: TGCAGTGCTAGAGTCAGAACCACTGAAGCTTTCTTT
CDR3: CSARVRTTEAFF

V: TRBV5-1
D: -
J: TRBJ2-1
size: many
DNA: TGCGCCAGCAGCTTACCGACAGCATACAATGAGCAGTTCTTC
CDR3: CASSLPTAYNEQFF

V: TRBV13
D: -
J: TRBJ2-1
size: -
DNA: TGTGCCAGCAGCCTAAATTCGGACAATGAGCAGTTCTTC
CDR3: CASSLNSDNEQFF

V: TRBV5-1
D: TRBD1
J: TRBJ1-1
size: many
DNA: TGCGCCAGCAGTTTACAGGGGGTTGAAGCTTTCTTT
CDR3: CASSLQGVEAFF

V: TRBV14
D: -
J: TRBJ1-1
size: many
DNA: TGTGCCAGCAGCCACTTAGGGACTGAAGCTTTCTTT
CDR3: CASSHLGTEAFF

V: TRBV4-1
D: TRBD2
J: TRBJ2-1
size: many
DNA: TGCGCCAGCAGCCCCGGGCTAGCGGGGGGGCCAGCCGACAATGAGCAGTTCTTC
CDR3: CASSPGLAGGPADNEQFF

V: TRBV29-1
D: -
J: TRBJ2-5
size: many
DNA: TGCAGCGTTGAAGAAGGACGCGATCGGGAGACCCAGTACTTC
CDR3: CSVEEGRDRETQYF

V: TRBV12-3/TRBV12-4
D: TRBD2
J: TRBJ2-5
size: many
DNA: TGTGCCAGCAGTTCCCGGGAGGGGCGGGAGACCCAGTACTTC
CDR3: CASSSREGRETQYF

V: TRBV3-1
D: -
J: TRBJ1-3
size: many
DNA: TGTGCCAGCAGCCAAGTAGCGGCTAGCTCTGGAAACACCATATATTTT
CDR3: CASSQVAASSGNTIYF

V: TRBV10-3
D: -
J: TRBJ2-7
size: many
DNA: TGTGCCATCAGTCCGGACCCTGCCGAGCAGTACTTC
CDR3: CAISPDPAEQYF

V: TRBV7-9
D: TRBD2
J: TRBJ2-2
size: many
DNA: TGTGCCAGCAGCCCGATGGGACTAGCTAAGGGCGGGGAGCTGTTTTTT
CDR3: CASSPMGLAKGGELFF

V: TRBV7-2
D: TRBD2
J: TRBJ2-7
size: many
DNA: TGTGCCAGCAGCTTAGGTGTTGGACTAGCCTCCTACGAGCAGTACTTC
CDR3: CASSLGVGLASYEQYF

V: TRBV27
D: -
J: TRBJ2-1
size: many
DNA: TGTGCCAGCAGTGGAGCTTTAGCTAGGACCTCCTACAATGAGCAGTTCTTC
CDR3: CASSGALARTSYNEQFF

V: TRBV7-8
D: TRBD2
J: TRBJ2-7
size: many
DNA: TGTGCCAGCAGCCTCCCGGGACTAGCACCGCACGAGCAGTACTTC
CDR3: CASSLPGLAPHEQYF

V: TRBV11-3
D: -
J: TRBJ2-1
size: many
DNA: TGTGCCAGCAGCTTAACGGGGTTTGATGAGCAGTTCTTC
CDR3: CASSLTGFDEQFF

V: TRBV29-1
D: -
J: TRBJ2-1
size: many
DNA: TGCAGCGGAGCCCTGGCATTGGGGGGGCCGGATGAGCAGTTCTTC
CDR3: CSGALALGGPDEQFF